One T cell receptor (beta chain) is described in this entry. As originally analysed: Amplifying reference gene primers gave estimates of nucleated cell counts. Clones were read by immunoSEQ multiplex PCR, and TCRdb kept only the in-frame ones, dropping some. The V and J calls and the clone size are those of that table, but D and trimming were determined from the DNA. The table records about 140,000 clones, 85% to 90% of them present only once. The data were taken from a study of blood T cell repertoires in COVID-19. Study-level background: Samples came from the United States, Italy and Spain, spanning acute and convalescent COVID-19.

Losses at the gene ends were 3 bases for V and 3 bases for J; bases not matched to a gene: 8. Germline CDR1 reads PRHDT; CDR2 reads FYEKMQ (reference sequence). This CDR3 contains 16 residues. This rearrangement joins TRBV13 to TRBJ2-3; 8 bases fit TRBD2. The source is a human donor in a cohort sampled during active COVID-19. Sequences were obtained from peripheral blood. CDR3 region: CASSFSAGVRTDTQYF. CDR3 DNA sequence: TGTGCCAGCAGCTTCTCAGCGGGAGTTCGGACAGATACGCAGTATTTT.